This T cell receptor beta chain was captured by sequencing in a study of identical twins. There were only healthy Caucasians among the donors. In the case of this clonotype: What it binds is not known.

The germline V gene encodes CDR1 SGHRS and CDR2 YFSETQ. CDR3 length equals 15 residues. The V gene lost 1 base and the J gene lost 1 base, with 11 bases spanning the gap. Unique molecular identifiers were in the cDNA, with template-switch universal primer binding. TCRdb re-called the 5' RACE reads through MiXCR, storing one row per CDR3 protein. This sample has some 1,600,000 distinct CDR3 sequences, with about 32% found just once. Findings of the study overall: Zero-insertion analyses might be partly confounded by invariant T cells like MAIT and iNKT. Conclusions rested on cross-sectional statistics rather than following the same donors.

The V call is TRBV5-1, the J call TRBJ1-1, with a tentative D call TRBD1 (6 bases). Sequences were obtained from cord blood. The TCR originated in a newborn girl in good health. The chain's CDR3 is CASSLWAGANTEAFF. The CDR3 region has the DNA TGCGCCAGCAGCTTGTGGGCAGGGGCGAACACTGAAGCTTTCTTT.